This T cell receptor beta chain was identified during a study of cytomegalovirus exposure and HLA in healthy donors. PCR primers comprised 60 Vbeta and 13 Jbeta primers. Repertoires were generated with immunoSEQ multiplex PCR, while TCRdb's copy carries only in-frame clones and drops some. The table lists approximately 240,000 clones, 82% of them singletons. Germline V gene data show CDR1 as SEHNR and CDR2 as FQNEAQ (reference sequence). Trimming took 2 bases from V and 6 from J, leaving 12 bases between them. The CDR3 contains 14 residues. This sequence was found in a woman in her forties in good health and CMV-seropositive. V is TRBV7-9 and J is TRBJ2-3; D perhaps matches TRBD2 (6 bases). The sequenced material came from PBMCs. The CDR3: CASSLLVEGDTQYF. DNA for the CDR3: TGTGCCAGCAGCTTATTGGTGGAGGGGGATACGCAGTATTTT.